This record covers a single TCR beta chain. Its specificity is unknown. This table comes from immunoSEQ multiplex PCR, and its TCRdb copy is limited to in-frame clones, with some not included. This table has some 60,000 clones, roughly 89% appearing once. The record originates from a study of OX40 agonist ivuxolimab in advanced cancers. Background on the study: Two cutaneous melanoma patients and one hepatocellular carcinoma patient, three in all, had partial responses. Study-wide points: Those patients achieving a partial response at 0.1-3.0 mg/kg showed among the lowest clonal expansion.

The CDR3 extends over 15 amino acids. Germline V gene sequence: CDR1 MGHDK, CDR2 SYGVNS. J gave up 7 bases and V 6 bases, and 9 bases lay outside the gene matches. The material sequenced was CD4+ or CD8+ T cells sorted from blood, taken in a trial of the OX40 agonist ivuxolimab. The V call is TRBV25-1, the J call TRBJ1-6; TRBD1 agrees at 7 bases. This clonotype was obtained from an adult with an advanced solid tumor such as melanoma, head and neck, liver or kidney cancer. DNA of the CDR3: TGTGCCAGCAGGGTAGGGGGCAAGGGGAATTCACCCCTCCACTTT. The encoded protein is CASRVGGKGNSPLHF.